The T cell receptor (beta chain) described here comes from a study of T cells after yellow fever vaccination. V was shortened by 6 bases and J by 5 bases, with 10 bases between the two germline ends. The CDR3 has 11 amino acids. CDR1 DFQATT and CDR2 SNEGSKA come from the germline V gene (reference sequence). MiXCR, applied by TCRdb to the 5' RACE reads, yields one record per CDR3 protein. The sample has 150,000 to 200,000 distinct CDR3 sequences; roughly 9.6% are singletons. Overall study findings and caveats: FACS-sorted repertoires could contain abundant clonotypes contaminating from the bulk population.

About this clonotype itself: What it recognizes is unknown.

This receptor was taken from a young man who received the YFV17D yellow fever vaccine. V gene TRBV20-1 combines with J gene TRBJ1-1; no reliable D call. The source material was CD8+ T cells sorted from PBMCs, sampled 15 days after the yellow fever booster vaccination. The CDR3 spells CSAVMVTEAFF. CDR3 bases: TGCAGTGCCGTGATGGTTACTGAAGCTTTCTTT.